These 30 T cell receptor beta chains were sequenced from one sample in a study of cytomegalovirus exposure and HLA in healthy donors. The method was immunoSEQ multiplex PCR; TCRdb's version includes in-frame clones alone and lacks a portion of them. Among about 120,000 clones listed, about 85% were seen once. Sequencing used PBMCs. The source of these receptors is a woman younger than 45 in good health and CMV-seronegative.

The chain recombines TRBV5-1 with TRBJ2-7; 10 nucleotides line up with TRBD2. The J segment lost 3 bases and the V segment lost 1 base, leaving 4 bases of the junction unmatched. The CDR3 consists of 15 residues. The germline V gene has CDR1 SGHRS and CDR2 YFSETQ. CDR3 nucleotide sequence: TGCGCCAGCAGCTTGTCACTAGCGGGGATCTACGAGCAGTACTTC. This gives the protein CASSLSLAGIYEQYF.

The sample holds a few counts of this clone. V gene TRBV30 combines with J gene TRBJ2-7, with 8 bases aligning to TRBD1. Germline V gene data show CDR1 as GTSNPN and CDR2 as SVGIG (reference sequence). This CDR3 comprises 15 residues. J gave up 0 bases and V 2 bases, and 6 bases lay outside the gene matches. CDR3 nucleotide sequence: TGTGCCTGGAGTCCCCGACAGGGGCTCTCCTACGAGCAGTACTTC. It is translated as CAWSPRQGLSYEQYF.

The rearrangement links TRBV5-1 to TRBJ2-1; 7 nucleotides match TRBD1. Germline-derived CDR1 and CDR2 are SGHRS and YFSETQ. This CDR3 comprises 16 residues. V shed 3 bases and J 2 bases; nucleotides not matched to a gene: 8. CDR3 sequence: CASSSTSGQTYNEQFF. The CDR3 nucleotides read TGCGCCAGCAGCTCGACCTCGGGACAGACCTACAATGAGCAGTTCTTC. Combining the CDR3 with reference TRBV5-1 and TRBJ2-1 gives the whole variable domain KAGVTQTPRYLIKTRGQQVTLSCSPISGHRSVSWYQQTPGQGLQFLFEYFSETQRNKGNFPGRFSGRQFSNSRSEMNVSTLELGDSALYLCASSSTSGQTYNEQFFGPGTRLTVL.

The chain couples TRBV5-1 to TRBJ2-2; a possible D gene is TRBD2 (6 bases). V was trimmed by 3 bases and J by 9 bases, leaving 12 bases between them. CDR1 is SGHRS, CDR2 YFSETQ, per germline. This CDR3 contains 13 residues. The CDR3: CASSSGRPRELFF. Here the CDR3 DNA reads TGCGCCAGCAGCTCTGGGAGGCCACGGGAGCTGTTTTTT.

The rearrangement links TRBV5-6 to TRBJ1-5, with 9 bases that match TRBD1. The V and J ends lost 4 bases and 2 bases, in that order; junction bases with no gene match: 7. CDR1 is SGHDT, CDR2 YYEEEE, per germline. This CDR3 is built from 16 residues. The CDR3 nucleotides are TGTGCCAGCAGCCGAAAGGACAGGGGTGGCAATCAGCCCCAGCATTTT. This translates into CASSRKDRGGNQPQHF.

The chain has TRBV19 and TRBJ1-2; D is unresolved. The germline CDR1 and CDR2 sequences are LNHDA and SQIVND (reference sequence). Trimming took off 4 bases at V and 4 bases at J, with 7 bases between the two ends. This CDR3 has 12 amino acids. The CDR3 nucleotides read TGTGCCAGTAGTACTAGCTTCTATGGCTACACCTTC. It codes for CASSTSFYGYTF.

This chain uses TRBV9 with TRBJ2-1; tentatively, D is TRBD2 (5 bases). The CDR3 has 15 residues. The V gene lost 3 bases and the J gene lost 6 bases, with 16 bases spanning the gap. Per the germline V gene, CDR1 is SGDLS and CDR2 is YYNGEE. The DNA for the CDR3 is TGTGCCAGCAGCGGGGGTGGGAGCGTTTCCAATGAGCAGTTCTTC. Its translation is CASSGGGSVSNEQFF. Full variable domain (remainder filled in from reference TRBV9 and TRBJ2-1): DSGVTQTPKHLITATGQRVTLRCSPRSGDLSVYWYQQSLDQGLQFLIQYYNGEERAKGNILERFSAQQFPDLHSELNLSSLELGDSALYFCASSGGGSVSNEQFFGPGTRLTVL.

Notes on this clone: The sample holds other DNA sequences that translate to the same CDR3. The chain combines TRBV19 with TRBJ1-5, with 9 bases aligning to TRBD1. J was trimmed by 2 bases and V by 4 bases; bases with no gene match: 0. Germline loops: CDR1 LNHDA, CDR2 SQIVND (reference sequence). The CDR3 sequence is 14 residues long. The CDR3 sequence: CASSRTGGNQPQHF. In nucleotides, the CDR3 is TGTGCCAGTAGTAGGACAGGGGGCAATCAGCCCCAGCATTTT.

This chain connects TRBV5-1 to TRBJ2-7; TRBD1 is a possible D gene (6 bases). Germline V lookup: CDR1 SGHRS, CDR2 YFSETQ. V shed 3 bases and J shed 1 base, with 8 bases lying between them. The CDR3 is made up of 13 amino acids. The CDR3 region is CASSSRGSYEQYF. The CDR3 nucleotides read TGCGCCAGCAGCTCCAGGGGTTCCTACGAGCAGTACTTC.

A note on this clone: Other DNA sequences in the same sample also yield this CDR3. This chain joins TRBV9 and TRBJ2-5; 15 positions agree with TRBD2. V was clipped by 0 bases and J by 5 bases; unmatched bases: 5. CDR1 and CDR2 from the germline V gene are SGDLS and YYNGEE. The CDR3 consists of 17 residues. The DNA for the CDR3 is TGTGCCAGCAGCGTAGGGACTAGCGGGGGGGCTCGGGAGACCCAGTACTTC. This sequence encodes CASSVGTSGGARETQYF.

The V call is TRBV19, the J call TRBJ1-6; D remains unclear. Germline values: CDR1 LNHDA, CDR2 SQIVND (reference sequence). The CDR3 runs 15 residues. Trimming removed 5 bases from V and 2 bases from J, with 10 bases in between. As DNA, the CDR3 is TGTGCCAGTAGTTCGTCCCCTACCTATAATTCACCCCTCCACTTT. As protein: CASSSSPTYNSPLHF.

The sample holds a few counts of this clone. CDR3 loop: CSVSPLGSTGELFF. In DNA, the CDR3 is TGCAGCGTTTCCCCCTTGGGGAGCACCGGGGAGCTGTTTTTT. V usage is TRBV29-1 and J usage is TRBJ2-2; D possibly corresponds to TRBD2 (5 bases). V gave up 5 bases and J gave up 4 bases, with 14 bases separating them. The CDR3 contains 14 residues. CDR1 is SQVTM and CDR2 is ANQGSEA in the germline V gene.

This chain uses TRBV4-3 with TRBJ1-5; TRBD1 is a possible D gene (6 bases). This CDR3 has 16 residues. From germline, CDR1 is LGHNA and CDR2 YSLEER. The V gene lost 0 bases and the J gene lost 2 bases, with 11 bases spanning the gap. In DNA form, the CDR3 reads TGCGCCAGCAGCCAAGATTCAGGGGTCGGCAATCAGCCCCAGCATTTT. Protein: CASSQDSGVGNQPQHF.

A remark on this clone: This CDR3 is also generated by other DNA sequences in the sample. The chain combines TRBV4-3 with TRBJ2-3, with D perhaps matching TRBD1 (7 bases). The CDR3 is made up of 16 amino acids. V was shortened by 0 bases and J by 3 bases, with 13 bases between the two germline ends. Germline assignment: CDR1 LGHNA and CDR2 YSLEER. CDR3 loop: CASSQDRAGQTDTQYF. The CDR3 DNA reads as TGCGCCAGCAGCCAAGATAGGGCGGGACAGACAGATACGCAGTATTTT.

The V and J genes are TRBV5-8 and TRBJ2-7; D gene uncertain. V was trimmed by 1 base and J by 0 bases, leaving 5 bases between them. The CDR3 sequence is 13 residues long. Germline V gene lookup returns CDR1 SGHTS and CDR2 YDEGEE. CDR3 sequence: CASSLYGSYEQYF. The CDR3 nucleotides are TGTGCCAGCAGCTTGTACGGCTCCTACGAGCAGTACTTC.

This clone was picked up one time. J is TRBJ2-1 and V is TRBV11-3, with 8 positions matching TRBD1. With 6 bases clipped from V and 7 bases from J, the junction kept 2 bases outside the gene matches. CDR1 is SGHNT, CDR2 YENEEA, per germline. This CDR3 spans 12 amino acids. CDR3 amino acids: CASRRQGNEQFF. In nucleotides, the CDR3 is TGTGCCAGCAGACGACAGGGGAATGAGCAGTTCTTC.

V is TRBV7-2 and J is TRBJ2-7, with a possible D match to TRBD2 (5 bases). This CDR3 spans 14 amino acids. The germline CDR1 and CDR2 sequences are SGHTA and FQGNSA. Trimming took 5 bases from V and 0 from J, leaving 11 bases between them. CDR3 sequence (DNA): TGTGCCAGCAGCCCCATCGGGGACTCCTACGAGCAGTACTTC. This translates into CASSPIGDSYEQYF.

The J gene is TRBJ2-5, the V gene TRBV4-1, with TRBD1 as a possible D gene (5 bases). Germline loops: CDR1 MGHRA, CDR2 YSYEKL. The ends were cut back, 1 base at V and 4 bases at J, with 7 bases in the middle. This CDR3 has 13 residues. CDR3 coding DNA: TGCGCCAGCAGCCAAGGGGGCCTAGAGACCCAGTACTTC. This gives the protein CASSQGGLETQYF.

This chain connects TRBV1 to TRBJ2-5; the table's TRBD2 call for D was not verified on the DNA. TRBV1 is assigned pseudogene status. The CDR3 consists of 16 residues. CDR3 DNA: TGCACCAGCAGCCATGGCGGCGCGGGGCGTCAAGAGACCCAGTACTTC. Translation: CTSSHGGAGRQETQYF.

The chain has TRBV5-1 and TRBJ1-6, with TRBD1 as a possible D gene (6 bases). CDR3 length: 15 amino acids. CDR1 is SGHRS and CDR2 is YFSETQ in the germline V gene. With 1 base removed from V and 6 bases from J, the gap between germline ends came to 11 bases. This chain's CDR3 is CASSLSDSFNSPLHF. The CDR3 coding sequence is TGCGCCAGCAGCTTGTCGGACAGTTTTAATTCACCCCTCCACTTT.

The chain recombines TRBV4-3 with TRBJ2-1; 7 positions match TRBD2. This CDR3 spans 16 amino acids. Trimming took 1 base from V and 1 from J; bases not matched to a gene: 4. The germline V gene has CDR1 LGHNA and CDR2 YSLEER. The CDR3 DNA reads TGCGCCAGCAGCCAAGGGTTGGGGGGGTCCTACAATGAGCAGTTCTTC. It is translated as CASSQGLGGSYNEQFF.

This sequence joins TRBV21-1 and TRBJ1-4; TRBD1, the D gene given by the table, was not confirmed from the DNA. TRBV21-1 is termed a pseudogene. The CDR3 has 15 amino acids. The CDR3 loop reads CASSKGTTGDEKLFF. CDR3 coding DNA: TGTGCCAGCAGCAAAGGGACGACAGGGGACGAAAAACTGTTTTTT.

The J gene is TRBJ1-2, the V gene TRBV7-9, with D possibly being TRBD1 (6 bases). The CDR3 runs 14 residues. With 5 bases removed from V and 3 bases from J, the gap between germline ends came to 13 bases. CDR1 SEHNR and CDR2 FQNEAQ come from the germline V gene (reference sequence). The CDR3 region is CASSPPTGYYGYTF. In DNA, the CDR3 is TGTGCCAGCAGCCCGCCGACAGGCTACTATGGCTACACCTTC.

The chain combines TRBV15 with TRBJ1-1; tentatively, D is TRBD1 (5 bases). CDR1 and CDR2 (germline): LNHNV, YYDKDF (reference sequence). Trimming took 0 bases from V and 11 from J, leaving 10 bases between them. The CDR3 runs to 12 residues. In nucleotides, the CDR3 is TGTGCCACCAGCAGAGATGCAGGGCAGGCTTTCTTT. It is translated as CATSRDAGQAFF.

The J gene is TRBJ1-3, the V gene TRBV29-1; D remains ambiguous. V lost 1 base to trimming and J lost 0 bases, with 7 bases between them. Germline lookup yields CDR1 SQVTM and CDR2 ANQGSEA. The CDR3 is made up of 14 amino acids. The CDR3 reads CSVEGTDSGNTIYF. As DNA, the CDR3 is TGCAGCGTTGAAGGTACAGACTCTGGAAACACCATATATTTT.

The chain couples TRBV9 to TRBJ2-3; D remains ambiguous. Germline loops: CDR1 SGDLS, CDR2 YYNGEE. V lost 2 bases to trimming and J lost 0 bases, with 10 bases between them. CDR3 size: 15 residues. CDR3 sequence (DNA): TGTGCCAGCAGCGTGGCGGTTACTAGCACAGATACGCAGTATTTT. Its translation is CASSVAVTSTDTQYF. The complete variable domain, with remaining parts taken from reference TRBV9 and TRBJ2-3, reads DSGVTQTPKHLITATGQRVTLRCSPRSGDLSVYWYQQSLDQGLQFLIQYYNGEERAKGNILERFSAQQFPDLHSELNLSSLELGDSALYFCASSVAVTSTDTQYFGPGTRLTVL.

The V gene is TRBV6-5, the J gene TRBJ2-1, with 10 bases aligning to TRBD2. The V and J ends lost 5 bases and 9 bases, in that order; junction bases with no gene match: 7. Germline CDR1 MNHEY, CDR2 SVGAGI. This CDR3 has 14 amino acids. The CDR3 DNA reads TGTGCCAGCAGTCCCAGCGGGGGGGGCGGTGAGCAGTTCTTC. Its protein product is CASSPSGGGGEQFF.

V is TRBV27 and J is TRBJ1-1, with 7 nucleotides matching TRBD1. The V gene end was trimmed by 7 bases and the J gene end by 0 bases; junction bases not matched to a gene: 5. This CDR3 contains 14 residues. Germline CDR1 and CDR2: MNHEY and SMNVEV (reference sequence). The CDR3 spells CASTPGGLNTEAFF. In DNA form, the CDR3 reads TGTGCCAGCACTCCAGGGGGGTTGAACACTGAAGCTTTCTTT.

This chain joins TRBV28 and TRBJ2-7, with D unresolved. The germline V and J ends were trimmed by 2 bases and 4 bases, with 12 bases remaining between them. The CDR3 totals 14 residues. Germline CDR1 reads MDHEN; CDR2 reads SYDVKM. Written as DNA, the CDR3 is TGTGCCAGCAGTTTACAGGCCCCGCTTTACGAGCAGTACTTC. It specifies CASSLQAPLYEQYF.

The chain links TRBV27 to TRBJ1-2, with 8 bases lining up with TRBD1. Germline values: CDR1 MNHEY, CDR2 SMNVEV (reference sequence). The CDR3 covers 13 residues. With 4 bases clipped from V and 9 bases from J, the junction kept 7 bases outside the gene matches. CDR3 in amino acids: CASSSDRGQSYTF. In DNA form, the CDR3 reads TGTGCCAGCAGTTCCGACAGGGGCCAGAGCTACACCTTC.